Following are 19 T cell receptor beta chains from one sample sequenced in a study of blood T cell repertoires in COVID-19. Produced via immunoSEQ multiplex PCR; TCRdb's table is partial and in-frame only. This sample has roughly 200,000 clones; about 85% occur once, and the top ten carry around 1.6%. The sequencing sample was made of peripheral blood. The receptors were sampled from a man between 65 and 80 years old with acute or convalescent COVID-19.

The chain employs TRBV7-3 and TRBJ2-3; a possible D gene is TRBD2 (6 bases). V was pared by 5 bases and J by 1 base, with 10 bases between. The germline V gene has CDR1 SGHTA and CDR2 FQGTGA. The CDR3 has 14 amino acids. CDR3 region: CASSPGTRTDTQYF. The CDR3 coding sequence is TGTGCCAGCAGCCCTGGGACTCGCACAGATACGCAGTATTTT.

This sequence joins TRBV27 and TRBJ2-2, with TRBD1 matching 7 bases. J was trimmed by 4 bases and V by 2 bases; bases with no gene match: 4. This CDR3 has 15 residues. The germline CDR1 and CDR2 sequences are MNHEY and SMNVEV (reference sequence). The CDR3 loop is CASSLGTGATGELFF. The CDR3 region has the DNA TGTGCCAGCAGTTTAGGCACAGGGGCCACCGGGGAGCTGTTTTTT.

CDR3 region: CASSSRHVTGELFF. The CDR3 DNA reads as TGTGCCAGCAGCAGCCGCCACGTCACCGGGGAGCTGTTTTTT. J is TRBJ2-2 and V is TRBV7-2; D uncertain. This CDR3 is built from 14 residues. Germline-derived CDR1 and CDR2 are SGHTA and FQGNSA. Deletions cut 5 bases from V and 4 bases from J, with 11 bases between. Variable domain in full (rest from reference TRBV7-2 and TRBJ2-2): GAGVSQSPSNKVTEKGKDVELRCDPISGHTALYWYRQSLGQGLEFLIYFQGNSAPDKSGLPSDRFSAERTGGSVSTLTIQRTQQEDSAVYLCASSSRHVTGELFFGEGSRLTVL.

The gene calls are TRBV9 and TRBJ2-1; tentative D call: TRBD2 (6 bases). This CDR3 has 15 amino acids. V was shortened by 3 bases and J by 4 bases, with 14 bases between the two germline ends. Germline-derived CDR1 and CDR2 are SGDLS and YYNGEE. The CDR3 DNA is TGTGCCAGCAGCGCCGCACCGGGACTGTACAATGAGCAGTTCTTC. Its translation is CASSAAPGLYNEQFF.

This clone appeared a single time. The chain is built from TRBV18 and TRBJ2-6; D is possibly TRBD2 (5 bases). This CDR3 is 15 amino acids long. Per the germline V gene, CDR1 is KGHSH and CDR2 is LQKENI. V was shortened by 4 bases and J by 2 bases, with 9 bases between the two germline ends. This CDR3 is CASSQRSAGANVLTF. The CDR3 nucleotides read TGTGCCAGCTCACAGCGGTCTGCTGGGGCCAACGTCCTGACTTTC.

V is TRBV6-6 and J is TRBJ2-7; 9 bases fit TRBD1. This CDR3 region has 15 residues. Germline V gene data show CDR1 as MNHNY and CDR2 as SVGAGI (reference sequence). V shed 6 bases, J shed 7 bases, and the junction held 13 bases outside the gene matches. In DNA form, the CDR3 reads TGTGCCAGCAGGCCCTCCGGGACAGGGCCGTTAGAGCAGTACTTC. It yields the protein CASRPSGTGPLEQYF.

The chain has TRBV7-9 and TRBJ2-2, with TRBD1 matching 7 bases. The CDR3 is 15 amino acids. The junction had 13 bases not matched to a gene; V was cut back by 8 bases and J by 7 bases. Germline CDR1 and CDR2: SEHNR and FQNEAQ (reference sequence). The CDR3 here is CASPIRDSGDGELFF. In nucleotides, the CDR3 is TGTGCCAGCCCCATAAGGGACAGCGGTGACGGGGAGCTGTTTTTT.

The J gene is TRBJ1-1, the V gene TRBV27, with D uncertain. The CDR3 runs 14 residues. The V gene's germline CDR1 is MNHEY and CDR2 SMNVEV (reference sequence). V was clipped by 0 bases and J by 0 bases, with 5 bases between them. The CDR3 spells CASSLSRLNTEAFF. CDR3 DNA: TGTGCCAGCAGTTTATCGAGGCTGAACACTGAAGCTTTCTTT.

The rearrangement joins TRBV5-4 to TRBJ1-5; 9 positions match TRBD1. Germline CDR1 is SGHNT and CDR2 is YYREEE (reference sequence). The CDR3 is 15 amino acids. V trimming: 0 bases; J trimming: 7 bases; junction bases outside the gene matches: 5. CDR3 bases: TGTGCCAGCAGCTTGGGGGGGACAGGGCACCAGCCCCAGCATTTT. Its protein product is CASSLGGTGHQPQHF. Full variable domain (outside the CDR3, taken from reference TRBV5-4 and TRBJ1-5): ETGVTQSPTHLIKTRGQQVTLRCSSQSGHNTVSWYQQALGQGPQFIFQYYREEENGRGNFPPRFSGLQFPNYSSELNVNALELDDSALYLCASSLGGTGHQPQHFGDGTRLSIL.

CDR3 loop: CASSFGGSTASEQYF. The DNA of the CDR3 is TGCGCCAGCAGCTTCGGGGGGAGTACTGCCTCCGAGCAGTACTTC. The J gene is TRBJ2-7, the V gene TRBV5-1; 7 positions match TRBD2. The CDR3 sequence is 15 residues long. The V gene end was trimmed by 2 bases and the J gene end by 6 bases; junction bases not matched to a gene: 11. Germline V gene data show CDR1 as SGHRS and CDR2 as YFSETQ.

The rearrangement joins TRBV7-9 to TRBJ1-3, with TRBD1 as a possible D gene (6 bases). The V end was cut by 3 bases, the J end by 2 bases, with 17 bases between. Germline CDR1 and CDR2: SEHNR and FQNEAQ (reference sequence). The CDR3 runs 17 residues. CDR3 sequence reads: CASSFTGQPGAGNTIYF. DNA of the CDR3: TGTGCCAGCAGCTTTACCGGACAGCCCGGCGCTGGAAACACCATATATTTT.

The gene calls are TRBV19 and TRBJ2-6, with D maybe TRBD1 (5 bases). Trimming took off 6 bases at V and 2 bases at J, with 20 bases between the two ends. The CDR3 sequence is 18 residues long. Germline CDR1 LNHDA, CDR2 SQIVND (reference sequence). The CDR3 loop is CASRSIAGLVPGANVLTF. In nucleotides, the CDR3 is TGTGCCAGTAGATCGATTGCAGGGTTGGTTCCTGGGGCCAACGTCCTGACTTTC.

This chain connects TRBV4-2 to TRBJ2-3, with unresolved D. Germline V CDR1 and CDR2: LGHNA, YNFKEQ. V lost 0 bases to trimming and J lost 10 bases, with 14 bases between them. The CDR3 is made up of 14 amino acids. This CDR3 is CASSQEVSVGPQYF. CDR3 DNA: TGTGCCAGCAGCCAAGAAGTCTCGGTGGGCCCGCAGTATTTT.

The V and J genes are TRBV7-9 and TRBJ1-6; TRBD1 aligns across 11 bases. This CDR3 is built from 14 residues. V shed 5 bases, J shed 10 bases, and the junction held 4 bases outside the gene matches. Germline loops: CDR1 SEHNR, CDR2 FQNEAQ (reference sequence). Here the CDR3 reads CASSRDRGESPLHF. The CDR3 DNA sequence: TGTGCCAGCAGCAGGGACAGGGGGGAATCACCCCTCCACTTT.

In the case of this clone: One end of the junction does not line up with germline, which may come from a read error. The same CDR3 can be traced to other DNA sequences in this sample. The V call is TRBV3-1 (or the pseudogene TRBV3-2), the J call TRBJ2-3; TRBD2 agrees at 15 bases. The CDR3 covers 16 residues. Germline CDR1 reads LGHDT; CDR2 reads YNNKEL (reference sequence). In DNA form, the CDR3 reads TGCGCCAGCAGCCAAGTGGGGACTAGCGGGAGGGATACGCAGTATTTT. Amino acid sequence: CASSQVGTSGRDTQYF.

V usage is TRBV7-9 and J usage is TRBJ1-5; D perhaps matches TRBD1 (5 bases). Germline V lookup: CDR1 SEHNR, CDR2 FQNEAQ (reference sequence). Trimming pared 5 bases from V and 0 bases from J, leaving 11 bases between. The CDR3 contains 15 residues. DNA for the CDR3: TGTGCCAGCAGCCCGGGAGACAGTAGCAATCAGCCCCAGCATTTT. Protein product: CASSPGDSSNQPQHF.

This clone was found a few times. The chain uses TRBV3-1 (or the pseudogene TRBV3-2) and TRBJ1-2, with 8 bases fitting TRBD1. CDR1 is LGHDT and CDR2 is YNNKEL in the germline V gene (reference sequence). This CDR3 comprises 16 residues. J gave up 7 bases and V 0 bases, and 10 bases lay outside the gene matches. CDR3: CASSQDLAGGGSGYTF. In DNA, the CDR3 is TGTGCCAGCAGCCAAGATCTAGCAGGGGGCGGGAGTGGCTACACCTTC.

The CDR3 bases are TGTGCCAGCAGCCAACCACATAGCGGGGGATACGGAGGGACCCAGTACTTC. Protein sequence: CASSQPHSGGYGGTQYF. The V gene is TRBV3-1 (or the pseudogene TRBV3-2), the J gene TRBJ2-5; the match to TRBD2 covers 9 bases. The junction had 14 bases not matched to a gene; V was cut back by 2 bases and J by 7 bases. This CDR3 contains 17 residues. Germline CDR1 reads LGHDT; CDR2 reads YNNKEL (reference sequence).

The chain carries TRBV6-5 and TRBJ2-1, with 12 bases aligning to TRBD2. Germline assignment: CDR1 MNHEY and CDR2 SVGAGI. The CDR3 totals 14 residues. V trimming: 7 bases; J trimming: 6 bases; junction bases outside the gene matches: 4. The CDR3 region is CASKGLAGFNEQFF. The CDR3, as DNA: TGTGCCAGCAAGGGACTAGCGGGCTTCAATGAGCAGTTCTTC.